The rows below give T cell receptor beta chains drawn from one sample of a study of CD8+ T cells in alopecia areata. Data came from immunoSEQ multiplex PCR; TCRdb stores just in-frame clones and leaves some out. The sample lists fewer than 9,500 clones, 64% occurring once. The source was skin, collected at week 4, from a patient treated with tofacitinib. The source of these receptors is a human donor with alopecia areata. The CDR3 runs from the conserved cysteine through the conserved F or W. The D gene is left open where the match is weak. The size field is filled for only some rows; it gives once, few, many or a size class.

d_gene	abundance	v_gene	j_gene	CDR3nt	CDR3aa
NA	NA	TRBV6-1	TRBJ1-5	TGTGCCAGCGTCCGGGGATATAGCAATCAGCCCCAGCATTTT	CASVRGYSNQPQHF
NA	NA	TRBV29-1	TRBJ2-4	TGCAGCGTTGCGAGGGGTCGGAGACACATTCAGTACTTC	CSVARGRRHIQYF
TRBD1	once	TRBV7-9	TRBJ1-2	TGTGCCAGCAGCTTAGGGGAGAGGACAGGGTATGGCTACACCTTC	CASSLGERTGYGYTF
NA	NA	TRBV6-5	TRBJ1-6	TGTGCCAGCGGATTGGGCTCCTATAATTCACCCCTCCACTTT	CASGLGSYNSPLHF
TRBD2	NA	TRBV6-4	TRBJ2-5	TGTGCCAGCAGCCCGACTAGCGGGGGACAAGAGACCCAGTACTTC	CASSPTSGGQETQYF
NA	NA	TRBV4-2	TRBJ2-2	TGTGCCAGCAGCCAACCATTGGGGGCGGGCACCGGGGAGCTGTTTTTT	CASSQPLGAGTGELFF
TRBD1	few	TRBV2	TRBJ2-2	TGTGCCAGCAGTGCGGGACAGGGTTTCGGCGGGGAGCTGTTTTTT	CASSAGQGFGGELFF
NA	few	TRBV7-9	TRBJ2-3	TGTGCCAGCAGCGAATCAGATACGCAGTATTTT	CASSESDTQYF
TRBD2	NA	TRBV4-2	TRBJ2-2	TGTGCCAGCAGCCGGACTAGCGGGACCACCGGGGAGCTGTTTTTT	CASSRTSGTTGELFF
TRBD2	NA	TRBV5-4	TRBJ2-5	TGTGCCAGCAGCTTGGTTGCCCGGGGCGGGGGAGAGACCCAGTACTTC	CASSLVARGGGETQYF
TRBD1	NA	TRBV5-4	TRBJ1-2	TGTGCCAGCAGAACAGGGGCGGGTGGCTATGGCTACACCTTC	CASRTGAGGYGYTF
NA	NA	TRBV6-5	TRBJ1-5	TGTGCCAGCAGTCAGACCAATCAGCCCCAGCATTTT	CASSQTNQPQHF
TRBD2	NA	TRBV7-8	TRBJ2-5	TGTGCCAGCAGGCCCCGACTAGCGGTGGGGACCCAGTACTTC	CASRPRLAVGTQYF
TRBD2	NA	TRBV7-6	TRBJ2-2	TGTGCCAGCAGCAGTTTAGGTCTACTACAGCGGGGCGACACCGGGGAGCTGTTTTTT	CASSSLGLLQRGDTGELFF
TRBD1	NA	TRBV18	TRBJ2-4	TGTGCCAGCTCACCAACAGGGGGCTCCCTCAAAAACATTCAGTACTTC	CASSPTGGSLKNIQYF
TRBD1	NA	TRBV7-2	TRBJ2-5	TGTGCCAGCAGCTTTGGACAGGTCGGGGAGACCCAGTACTTC	CASSFGQVGETQYF
TRBD2	NA	TRBV18	TRBJ2-7	TGTGCCAGCTCACCTTGGGGACTAGCGGGAGGTACCTACGAGCAGTACTTC	CASSPWGLAGGTYEQYF
TRBD2	few	TRBV7-9	TRBJ2-3	TGTGCCAGCAGCTTAGCTAGCGGGGACACAGATACGCAGTATTTT	CASSLASGDTDTQYF
TRBD1	NA	TRBV7-2	TRBJ1-5	TGTGCCAGCAGTCCCGGGACAGGGGGTCAGCCCCAGCATTTT	CASSPGTGGQPQHF
NA	NA	TRBV5-3	TRBJ2-1	TGTGCCAGCAGCTTCGGCCGCAATGAGCAGTTCTTC	CASSFGRNEQFF
TRBD2	NA	TRBV29-1	TRBJ2-3	TGCAGCGTTGCTTTGCGGGGGGCGTTCACAGATACGCAGTATTTT	CSVALRGAFTDTQYF
NA	NA	TRBV7-9	TRBJ2-1	TGTGCCAGCAGCTCAGGTTTCAATGAGCAGTTCTTC	CASSSGFNEQFF
NA	NA	TRBV7-2	TRBJ2-5	TGTGCCAGCAGTCCGACCGCGGCGGGCAGGCCGGGGGCCCAGTACTTC	CASSPTAAGRPGAQYF
TRBD1	NA	TRBV2	TRBJ2-3	TGTGCCAGCAGTGGGGACAGCAGAACAGATACGCAGTATTTT	CASSGDSRTDTQYF
TRBD2	NA	TRBV5-1	TRBJ2-1	TGCGCCAGCAGCTGGGGACTAGCGGGAATTGAGCAGTTCTTC	CASSWGLAGIEQFF
TRBD2	NA	TRBV6-6	TRBJ2-7	TGTGCCAGCAGTTCCCCCGGTGTGCGGGAGGTCTACGAGCAGTACTTC	CASSSPGVREVYEQYF
NA	NA	TRBV25-1	TRBJ1-2	TGTGCCAGCAGTGCTTTCCTGACAGCAGACTTTAACTATGGCTACACCTTC	CASSAFLTADFNYGYTF
NA	NA	TRBV29-1	TRBJ1-4	TGCAGCGTTGTTTTCCAGGGAATGGTTGAAAAACTGTTTTTT	CSVVFQGMVEKLFF
NA	NA	TRBV4-3	TRBJ2-2	TGCGCCAGCAGCCAAGTCTCTGGGGAGCTGTTTTTT	CASSQVSGELFF
NA	NA	TRBV7-9	TRBJ1-4	TGTGCCAGCAGCGCCCGACAGGCAACTAATGAAAAACTGTTTTTT	CASSARQATNEKLFF
TRBD2	NA	TRBV25-1	TRBJ2-1	TGTGCCAGCAGTGACCGACTTGAAGCGGGGGGCCAGAATGAGCAGTTCTTC	CASSDRLEAGGQNEQFF
TRBD1	NA	TRBV19	TRBJ1-1	TGTGCCAGTAGGAGACAGGGGGCGGGTGAAGCTTTCTTT	CASRRQGAGEAFF
NA	NA	TRBV19	TRBJ1-1	TGTGCCAGTAGTATTTCATGGGTAGGGTGGAACACTGAAGCTTTCTTT	CASSISWVGWNTEAFF
TRBD1	NA	TRBV2	TRBJ1-1	TGTGCCAGCAGGGAGAGGGGGCGAGCTAGCACTGAAGCTTTCTTT	CASRERGRASTEAFF
NA	NA	TRBV19	TRBJ1-3	TGTGCCAGTACGGGCCCCAGGGCGGACACCTCTGGAAACACCATATATTTT	CASTGPRADTSGNTIYF
TRBD1	NA	TRBV7-3	TRBJ2-1	TGTGCCAGCAGCCCGGGACCTCAAAGGGGGCCCTACAATGAGCAGTTCTTC	CASSPGPQRGPYNEQFF
TRBD2	NA	TRBV7-2	TRBJ2-2	TGTGCCAGCAGCCCAATAGCGGGAGTTTACACCGGGGAGCTGTTTTTT	CASSPIAGVYTGELFF
TRBD2	NA	TRBV7-2	TRBJ2-5	TGTGCCAGCAGCACCGGGACTAGCCAAGAGACCCAGTACTTC	CASSTGTSQETQYF
NA	NA	TRBV5-4	TRBJ1-5	TGTGCCAGCAGCTTGCGGGGGGGTACCAATCAGCCCCAGCATTTT	CASSLRGGTNQPQHF
NA	NA	TRBV7-3	TRBJ2-1	TGTGCCAGCAGCTTAGCCCCCATAGGCCCGGGCAATGAGCAGTTCTTC	CASSLAPIGPGNEQFF
NA	NA	TRBV11-2	TRBJ1-1	TGTGCCAGCAGCATTAAAGGGTTTGGGACCACTGAAGCTTTCTTT	CASSIKGFGTTEAFF
NA	NA	TRBV7-2	TRBJ2-7	TGTGCCAGCAGCTTAGAGGCGGGCACAGCCAAGCAGTACTTC	CASSLEAGTAKQYF
NA	NA	TRBV11-3	TRBJ2-3	TGTGCCAGCAGCCCCTCATCTTTTACCGGAAGAACAGATACGCAGTATTTT	CASSPSSFTGRTDTQYF
NA	few	TRBV4-1	TRBJ1-4	TGCGCCAGCAGCCAGTCGTTTGGCCGGGAATCTAGGAAACTGTTTTTT	CASSQSFGRESRKLFF
TRBD1	NA	TRBV7-9	TRBJ2-1	TGTGCCAGCAGCTTAGGGACAGGGCTCTCCTACAATGAGCAGTTCTTC	CASSLGTGLSYNEQFF
TRBD2	NA	TRBV5-4	TRBJ2-3	TGTGCCAGCAGCTTGTCTAGCGGGGGGGTTCAAGATACGCAGTATTTT	CASSLSSGGVQDTQYF
TRBD2	NA	TRBV7-8	TRBJ2-5	TGTGCCAGCAGCAGAGAGTCTAGCGGGGAAGAGACCCAGTACTTC	CASSRESSGEETQYF
NA	few	TRBV5-1	TRBJ1-2	TGCGCCAGCAGCCCCGGACAAAGGCTTGGCTACACCTTC	CASSPGQRLGYTF
NA	NA	TRBV6-5	TRBJ1-2	TGTGCCAGCAGACCAACTCAGAACTATGGCTACACCTTC	CASRPTQNYGYTF
NA	NA	TRBV5-8	TRBJ2-2	TGTGCCAGCAGCTCCGGACCATACACCGGGGAGCTGTTTTTT	CASSSGPYTGELFF
NA	NA	TRBV7-9	TRBJ2-1	TGTGCCAGCAGCTTAGGGAGGAGTGAGCAGTTCTTC	CASSLGRSEQFF